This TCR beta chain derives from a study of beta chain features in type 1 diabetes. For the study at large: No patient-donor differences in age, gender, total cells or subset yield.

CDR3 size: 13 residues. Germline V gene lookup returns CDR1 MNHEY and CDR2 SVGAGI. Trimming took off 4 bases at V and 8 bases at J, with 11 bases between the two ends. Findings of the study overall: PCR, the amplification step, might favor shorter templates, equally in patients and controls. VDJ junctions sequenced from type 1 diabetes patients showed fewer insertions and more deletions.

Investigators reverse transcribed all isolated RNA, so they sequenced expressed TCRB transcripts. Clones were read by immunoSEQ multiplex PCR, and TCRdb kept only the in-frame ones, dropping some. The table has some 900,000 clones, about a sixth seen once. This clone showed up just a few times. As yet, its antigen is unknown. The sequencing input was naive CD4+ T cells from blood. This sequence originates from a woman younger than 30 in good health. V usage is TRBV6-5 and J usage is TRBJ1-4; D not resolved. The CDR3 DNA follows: TGTGCCAGCAGTTTCCGAGGAAGGGAAAAACTGTTTTTT. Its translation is CASSFRGREKLFF.